The sequence of this TCR beta chain was determined in a study of blood T cells in healthy people across ages. Points from the study as a whole: It was held that the diversity estimates obtained from one million T cells were underestimates. Diversity of TCR beta per million T cells declined in a roughly linear way with age.

A second PCR of 7 to 11 cycles used a sample-barcoded 5' primer and a J-beta primer mix. A single record per CDR3 protein comes from TCRdb applying MiXCR to the 5' RACE reads. The sample lists roughly 730,000 distinct CDR3 sequences, about 56% seen once, with roughly 25% in the top ten. This clonotype was seen ten or more times. Its antigen is unknown. This CDR3 is built from 17 residues. Germline V gives CDR1 SGHRS, CDR2 YFSETQ. Trimming at V came to 0 bases and at J to 11 bases, leaving 12 bases not matched to a gene. The chain uses TRBV5-1 and TRBJ2-5, with 14 bases aligning to TRBD2. Sequenced input: blood. The sequence derives from a man in his forties in good health. The CDR3: CASSLVGTSGGNNEQYF. DNA for the CDR3: TGCGCCAGCAGCTTGGTTGGGACTAGCGGGGGAAACAATGAGCAGTACTTC.